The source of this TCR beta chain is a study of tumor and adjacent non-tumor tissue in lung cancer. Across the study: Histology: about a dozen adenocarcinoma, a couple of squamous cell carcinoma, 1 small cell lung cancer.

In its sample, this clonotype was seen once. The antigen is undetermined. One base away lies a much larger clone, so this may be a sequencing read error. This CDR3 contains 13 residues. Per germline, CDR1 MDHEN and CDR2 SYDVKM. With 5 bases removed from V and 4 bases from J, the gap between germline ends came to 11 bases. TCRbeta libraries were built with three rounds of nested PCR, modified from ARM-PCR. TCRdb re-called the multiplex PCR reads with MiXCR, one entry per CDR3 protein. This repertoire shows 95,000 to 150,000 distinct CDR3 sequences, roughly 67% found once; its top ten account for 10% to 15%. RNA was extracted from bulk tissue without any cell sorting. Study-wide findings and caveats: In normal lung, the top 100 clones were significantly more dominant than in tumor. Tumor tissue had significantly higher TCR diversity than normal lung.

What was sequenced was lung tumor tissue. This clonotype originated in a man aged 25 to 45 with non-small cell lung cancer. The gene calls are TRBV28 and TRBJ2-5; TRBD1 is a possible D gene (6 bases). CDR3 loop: CASSLLGGETQYF. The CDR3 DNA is TGTGCCAGCAGTCTTTTAGGGGGAGAGACCCAGTACTTC.